The 8 T cell receptor beta chains presented below share a single source sample, sequenced in a study of shared clonotypes between healthy human individuals. Assay used: immunoSEQ multiplex PCR; TCRdb lists only in-frame clones, some missing. The top ten clones hold 0.1% to 0.15% of a sample with millions of clones, 90% to 95% of them seen once. Specimen: naive CD4+ T cells sorted from blood. The subset was: CD45RA+ positively selected. Receptor source: a man aged 18 to 29 in good health.

The chain employs TRBV6-1 and TRBJ1-4, with D tentatively TRBD1 (5 bases). Germline lookup yields CDR1 MNHNS and CDR2 SASEGT. CDR3 length equals 16 residues. The V gene lost 1 base and the J gene lost 7 bases, with 16 bases spanning the gap. CDR3 bases: TGTGCCAGCAGTGAAGGGCGGCCAGGGCAATTTGAAAAACTGTTTTTT. It translates to CASSEGRPGQFEKLFF.

This chain links TRBV30 with TRBJ2-4; 10 positions match TRBD2. Per germline, CDR1 GTSNPN and CDR2 SVGIG (reference sequence). The CDR3 contains 15 residues. With 3 bases clipped from V and 1 base from J, the junction kept 3 bases outside the gene matches. This CDR3 is CAWRKREGAKNIQYF. Written as DNA, the CDR3 is TGTGCCTGGAGAAAGCGGGAGGGGGCCAAAAACATTCAGTACTTC. Variable domain in full (rest from reference TRBV30 and TRBJ2-4): SQTIHQWPATLVQPVGSPLSLECTVEGTSNPNLYWYRQAAGRGLQLLFYSVGIGQISSEVPQNLSASRPQDRQFILSSKKLLLSDSGFYLCAWRKREGAKNIQYFGAGTRLSVL.

V gene TRBV7-2 combines with J gene TRBJ2-7; the D gene is possibly TRBD2 (5 bases). Germline V gives CDR1 SGHTA, CDR2 FQGNSA. This CDR3 spans 14 amino acids. V was clipped by 1 base and J by 3 bases, with 10 bases between them. The CDR3 DNA is TGTGCCAGCAGCTTAGAGTTAGCGAACTACGAGCAGTACTTC. Translated: CASSLELANYEQYF.

J is TRBJ2-7 and V is TRBV7-6; D gene ambiguous. Germline V gene data show CDR1 as SGHVS and CDR2 as FNYEAQ. V lost 1 base and J 0 bases, leaving 13 bases between the germline ends. This CDR3 has 16 amino acids. In nucleotides, the CDR3 is TGTGCCAGCAGCTTAGGCCATCCTACCAGCTCCTACGAGCAGTACTTC. Amino acid sequence: CASSLGHPTSSYEQYF. The entire variable domain, with the rest obtained from reference TRBV7-6 and TRBJ2-7, is as follows: GAGVSQSPRYKVTKRGQDVALRCDPISGHVSLYWYRQALGQGPEFLTYFNYEAQQDKSGLPNDRFSAERPEGSISTLTIQRTEQRDSAMYRCASSLGHPTSSYEQYFGPGTRLTVT.

This chain links TRBV9 with TRBJ1-1; D may be TRBD1 (6 bases). Deletions cut 0 bases from V and 3 bases from J, with 6 bases between. Germline V gene data show CDR1 as SGDLS and CDR2 as YYNGEE. The CDR3 consists of 13 residues. This CDR3 is CASSVGGHTEAFF. CDR3 in DNA: TGTGCCAGCAGCGTAGGGGGGCACACTGAAGCTTTCTTT.

The V call is TRBV5-1, the J call TRBJ2-3; D is undetermined. Trimming pared 4 bases from V and 3 bases from J, leaving 12 bases between. The CDR3 is made up of 14 amino acids. Per the germline V gene, CDR1 is SGHRS and CDR2 is YFSETQ. The CDR3 sequence is CASSVRQSTDTQYF. DNA of the CDR3: TGCGCCAGCAGCGTGAGGCAGTCGACAGATACGCAGTATTTT. The whole variable domain, filled in from reference TRBV5-1 and TRBJ2-3, reads KAGVTQTPRYLIKTRGQQVTLSCSPISGHRSVSWYQQTPGQGLQFLFEYFSETQRNKGNFPGRFSGRQFSNSRSEMNVSTLELGDSALYLCASSVRQSTDTQYFGPGTRLTVL.

This chain connects TRBV27 to TRBJ1-1, with D unresolved. This CDR3 comprises 15 residues. The V and J ends lost 0 bases and 8 bases respectively, with 16 bases between them. Germline-derived CDR1 and CDR2 are MNHEY and SMNVEV (reference sequence). The CDR3 sequence: CASSLSEHGSGEAFF. CDR3 nucleotide sequence: TGTGCCAGCAGTTTATCTGAGCACGGATCTGGGGAAGCTTTCTTT.

This chain joins TRBV6-6 and TRBJ1-5; 7 bases are a match to TRBD1. Germline-derived CDR1 and CDR2 are MNHNY and SVGAGI (reference sequence). There are 15 residues in the CDR3. V gave up 6 bases and J gave up 0 bases; unmatched junction bases: 5. Here the CDR3 reads CASSSGQTSNQPQHF. For the CDR3, the DNA is TGTGCCAGCAGCTCGGGACAGACTAGCAATCAGCCCCAGCATTTT.